Here is one T cell receptor (beta chain) with its context. This CDR3 spans 16 amino acids. Germline CDR1 KGHSH, CDR2 LQKENI. The ends were cut back, 3 bases at V and 2 bases at J, with 16 bases in the middle. This entry comes from a study of blood T cell repertoires in COVID-19. At the level of the study: Donors in the United States, Italy and Spain gave samples during acute or convalescent COVID-19. Sources were T cells, B-cell-depleted T cells, or PBMCs; the material itself was cDNA or gDNA.

In the study's own analysis: From reference gene primer amplification, estimates of nucleated cell counts were derived. The method was immunoSEQ multiplex PCR; TCRdb's version includes in-frame clones alone and lacks a portion of them. That table gives V, J and clone size, and the DNA gave D and trimming. The table shows 100,000 or so clones, with 84% occurring only once. The gene calls are TRBV18 and TRBJ1-2; perhaps TRBD1 as D (5 bases). The material sequenced was peripheral blood. The sequence was collected from a man aged 70 or older with active or convalescent COVID-19. For the CDR3, the DNA is TGTGCCAGCTCACCTACTTTGGAACGGGGGAACTATGGCTACACCTTC. Protein: CASSPTLERGNYGYTF.